The entry below gives a single T cell receptor (beta chain) sequence along with its context. The antigen is not known. PCR was performed a second time for about 6 to 12 cycles using a sample-barcoded 5' primer and a J-beta primer mix. Researchers report that a template-switch adaptor with 12 random nucleotides tagged each cDNA molecule. TCRdb processed the 5' RACE reads anew with MiXCR; each CDR3 protein has one entry. The table includes 800,000 to 950,000 distinct CDR3 sequences, around 49% detected once. The record originates from a study of blood T cells in healthy people across ages. The study's findings and limits: Strong correlation was found linking TCR beta diversity to naive T cell percentage. Older age coincided with a roughly linear decline in TCR beta diversity per million T cells. Unsorted PBMC input precluded a conclusive naive versus antigen-experienced comparison.

The clonotype was recovered from a man aged 25 to 40 in good health. The sequenced material came from blood.

In DNA, the CDR3 is TGCGCCAGCAGCCAAGATGGACGGGGTGAGCAGTTCTTC. This encodes CASSQDGRGEQFF. The rearrangement uses TRBV4-3 and TRBJ2-1, with a possible D match to TRBD2 (5 bases). The germline V gene encodes CDR1 LGHNA and CDR2 YSLEER. This CDR3 is 13 amino acids long. V was clipped by 0 bases and J by 9 bases, with 9 bases between them.